Following are 7 T cell receptor beta chains from one sample sequenced in a study of cytomegalovirus exposure and HLA in healthy donors. PCR used 60 Vbeta primers and 13 Jbeta primers. Assay used: immunoSEQ multiplex PCR; TCRdb lists only in-frame clones, some missing. This repertoire shows 150,000 to 200,000 clones, 76% found once; its top ten account for around 1.5%. The specimen sequenced was PBMCs. The receptors shown here come from a man aged 18 to 29 in good health and CMV-seronegative.

This clone has more than one count but fewer than ten. The chain joins TRBV18 to TRBJ1-6, with TRBD1 matching over 7 bases. V lost 8 bases and J lost 9; bases outside the gene matches: 10. CDR1 is KGHSH and CDR2 is LQKENI in the germline V gene. The CDR3 runs 14 residues. This CDR3 reads CASTTGVWGSPLHF. The DNA for the CDR3 is TGTGCCAGCACCACAGGGGTTTGGGGTTCACCCCTCCACTTT.

The chain combines TRBV29-1 with TRBJ1-1; D is unresolved. This CDR3 region has 12 residues. The ends were cut back, 5 bases at V and 11 bases at J, with 18 bases in the middle. Germline CDR1 reads SQVTM; CDR2 reads ANQGSEA. DNA for the CDR3: TGCAGCGTTAAGGGCGGGTTGGGAGGTGCTTTCTTT. This gives the protein CSVKGGLGGAFF.

In this sample, this clone turned up once. The gene calls are TRBV28 and TRBJ1-6, with D possibly TRBD1 on 5 matching bases. The CDR3 loop spans 13 amino acids. Trimming took 2 bases from V and 14 from J, leaving 13 bases between them. Germline V CDR1 and CDR2: MDHEN, SYDVKM. The CDR3 region has the DNA TGTGCCAGCAGTTTACTTGACAGCTCGACCCTCCACTTT. This gives the protein CASSLLDSSTLHF.

This CDR3 reads CTSSQEKGSGSIKNEQFF. CDR3 nucleotide sequence: TGCACCAGCAGCCAAGAAAAAGGTAGCGGGAGTATAAAGAATGAGCAGTTCTTC. The chain recombines TRBV1 with TRBJ2-1; the table assigns TRBD2, which was not confirmed against the DNA. TRBV1 is recorded as a pseudogene. The CDR3 contains 18 residues.

The chain links TRBV7-8 to TRBJ2-5; 10 bases line up with TRBD1. CDR3 length: 14 amino acids. In germline, CDR1 is SGHVS, CDR2 FQNEAQ. V shed 5 bases and J 5 bases; nucleotides not matched to a gene: 5. In DNA, the CDR3 is TGTGCCAGCAGCATAGACAGGGGGCCCGAGACCCAGTACTTC. Translated, it gives CASSIDRGPETQYF. Full variable domain (missing parts from reference TRBV7-8 and TRBJ2-5): GAGVSQSPRYKVAKRGQDVALRCDPISGHVSLFWYQQALGQGPEFLTYFQNEAQLDKSGLPSDRFFAERPEGSVSTLKIQRTQQEDSAVYLCASSIDRGPETQYFGPGTRLLVL.

The chain recombines TRBV6-1 with TRBJ1-1; tentatively, D is TRBD1 (6 bases). The CDR3 spans 11 residues. From germline, CDR1 is MNHNS and CDR2 SASEGT. The ends were cut back, 5 bases at V and 11 bases at J, with 12 bases in the middle. In DNA form, the CDR3 reads TGTGCCAGCAGTTCCGAGGGGGGGGCTTTCTTT. Its translation is CASSSEGGAFF.

The V call is TRBV7-9, the J call TRBJ1-2, with 7 bases matching TRBD1. Germline loops: CDR1 SEHNR, CDR2 FQNEAQ (reference sequence). V gave up 5 bases and J gave up 7 bases; unmatched junction bases: 7. CDR3 length: 13 amino acids. The CDR3 DNA follows: TGTGCCAGCAGCCTGGGGACAGCTGGTGGCTACACCTTC. As protein: CASSLGTAGGYTF.